Below, one T cell receptor beta chain is given with its context. Germline V CDR1 and CDR2: MNHNS, SASEGT. The CDR3 extends over 13 amino acids. The V and J ends lost 7 bases and 2 bases respectively, with 11 bases between them. This record belongs to a study of OX40 agonist ivuxolimab in advanced cancers. Assay used: immunoSEQ multiplex PCR; TCRdb lists only in-frame clones, some missing. The table includes 65,000 to 85,000 clones, roughly 86% detected once. This specimen consisted of CD4+ or CD8+ T cells sorted from blood, obtained in a trial of the OX40 agonist ivuxolimab. V is TRBV6-1 and J is TRBJ2-5; no clear D gene. The sequence was obtained from an adult with an advanced solid tumor such as melanoma, head and neck, liver or kidney cancer. The CDR3 sequence is CASNRLRQETQYF. The DNA of the CDR3 is TGTGCCAGCAACCGCCTAAGACAAGAGACCCAGTACTTC.